One and the same sample provided the 27 T cell receptor beta chains below, sequenced in a study of T cell responses to AZD1222 COVID-19 vaccine. Sequenced by immunoSEQ multiplex PCR; TCRdb stores in-frame clones only, minus some. The sample holds 150,000 or so clones, more than 90% seen once. Here the sequenced sample was peripheral blood, taken on day 0 of AZD1222 vaccination. These receptors were taken from an adult in good health.

V gene TRBV6-4 combines with J gene TRBJ2-5; TRBD2 matches at 8 bases. In germline, CDR1 is MRHNA, CDR2 SNTAGT. Trimming at V came to 7 bases and at J to 3 bases, leaving 10 bases not matched to a gene. This CDR3 is built from 15 residues. The CDR3 region is CASMGLSGGEETQYF. In DNA form, the CDR3 reads TGTGCCAGCATGGGCTTAAGCGGGGGAGAAGAGACCCAGTACTTC.

About this clone itself: At the DNA level, this CDR3 is encoded by other sequences in the same sample as well. The chain combines TRBV28 with TRBJ1-1; D is undetermined. CDR3 length equals 11 residues. The V and J ends lost 6 bases and 2 bases respectively, with 4 bases between them. In germline, CDR1 is MDHEN, CDR2 SYDVKM. CDR3 bases: TGTGCCAGCAGGGGAAACACTGAAGCTTTCTTT. The encoded protein is CASRGNTEAFF.

The chain has TRBV6-5 and TRBJ2-7, with TRBD1 matching 7 bases. This CDR3 is built from 15 residues. Germline values: CDR1 MNHEY, CDR2 SVGAGI. After removal of 1 base from V and 6 bases from J, the junction contained 9 bases not matched to a gene. The CDR3 nucleotides read TGTGCCAGCAGTTACTATGAGGGGGCCCTCGCCGAGCAGTACTTC. Its translation is CASSYYEGALAEQYF.

The chain carries TRBV11-2 and TRBJ1-5, with unresolved D. Germline V gene lookup returns CDR1 SGHAT and CDR2 FQNNGV. Between the trimmed V and J ends, which lost 1 base and 1 base, there was a span of 8 bases. The CDR3 has 15 amino acids. The CDR3: CASSLGSTSNQPQHF. For the CDR3, the DNA is TGTGCCAGCAGCTTAGGGAGCACCAGCAATCAGCCCCAGCATTTT.

The chain employs TRBV11-3 and TRBJ2-3; no definite D call. Germline V gene lookup returns CDR1 SGHNT and CDR2 YENEEA. V lost 6 bases to trimming and J lost 5 bases, with 18 bases between them. The CDR3 is 15 amino acids. The CDR3 DNA sequence: TGTGCCAGCAGTCCCGGCCCTCTTCACCTAGATACGCAGTATTTT. Its protein is CASSPGPLHLDTQYF.

The CDR3 region is CASSLSPGGISYEQYF. DNA of the CDR3: TGTGCCAGCAGTTTATCTCCAGGGGGCATTTCCTACGAGCAGTACTTC. The chain has TRBV27 and TRBJ2-7, with TRBD1 matching 8 bases. V lost 0 bases, J lost 1 base, and 5 bases stayed unmatched. This CDR3 contains 16 residues. Germline V gene lookup returns CDR1 MNHEY and CDR2 SMNVEV (reference sequence).

The CDR3 spells CASSRRGGRETEAFF. The CDR3 DNA reads as TGTGCCAGCAGTCGGAGGGGGGGGCGAGAGACTGAAGCTTTCTTT. The chain is built from TRBV2 and TRBJ1-1, with D perhaps TRBD1 (6 bases). Germline CDR1 is SNHLY and CDR2 is FYNNEI. The V and J ends lost 5 bases and 5 bases respectively, with 18 bases between them. CDR3 length: 15 residues. The entire variable domain, with the rest obtained from reference TRBV2 and TRBJ1-1, is as follows: EPEVTQTPSHQVTQMGQEVILRCVPISNHLYFYWYRQILGQKVEFLVSFYNNEISEKSEIFDDQFSVERPDGSNFTLKIRSTKLEDSAMYFCASSRRGGRETEAFFGQGTRLTVV.

V is TRBV14 and J is TRBJ1-1; TRBD1 might be the D (5 bases). Germline V gives CDR1 SGHDN, CDR2 FVKESK. The V gene lost 1 base and the J gene lost 1 base, with 7 bases spanning the gap. The length of the CDR3 is 14 residues. CDR3: CASSQGGRNTEAFF. CDR3 bases: TGTGCCAGCAGCCAAGGGGGCAGGAACACTGAAGCTTTCTTT. Drawing the rest from reference TRBV14 and TRBJ1-1, the complete variable domain is EAGVTQFPSHSVIEKGQTVTLRCDPISGHDNLYWYRRVMGKEIKFLLHFVKESKQDESGMPNNRFLAERTGGTYSTLKVQPAELEDSGVYFCASSQGGRNTEAFFGQGTRLTVV.

This sequence joins TRBV28 and TRBJ1-1, with 11 bases that match TRBD1. Trimming at V came to 8 bases and at J to 5 bases, leaving 10 bases not matched to a gene. CDR1 MDHEN and CDR2 SYDVKM come from the germline V gene. The CDR3 loop spans 15 amino acids. CDR3 DNA sequence: TGTGCCAGCCGTGGACAGGGGGCGTCGGGTACTGAAGCTTTCTTT. Translating it yields CASRGQGASGTEAFF.

This chain links TRBV19 with TRBJ2-4; 9 positions agree with TRBD1. This CDR3 comprises 13 residues. From germline, CDR1 is LNHDA and CDR2 SQIVND (reference sequence). V lost 3 bases to trimming and J lost 7 bases; unmatched junction nucleotides: 1. The CDR3 reads CASSIDRGNIQYF. CDR3 coding DNA: TGTGCCAGTAGTATTGACAGGGGGAACATTCAGTACTTC.

The CDR3 loop is CASSLPDRGEKLFF. The CDR3 nucleotides read TGTGCCAGCAGCTTACCGGACAGGGGTGAAAAACTGTTTTTT. The chain recombines TRBV7-9 with TRBJ1-4, with TRBD1 matching over 9 bases. The trim removed 2 bases at V and 7 bases at J, leaving 2 bases unmatched. Germline V gene data show CDR1 as SEHNR and CDR2 as FQNEAQ (reference sequence). This CDR3 has 14 residues.

J is TRBJ2-1 and V is TRBV24-1; D is undetermined. Germline CDR1 KGHDR, CDR2 SFDVKD. V lost 6 bases and J 5 bases, leaving 7 bases between the germline ends. The CDR3 is 12 amino acids. For the CDR3, the DNA is TGTGCCACCAGTTTATCAGACAATGAGCAGTTCTTC. It specifies CATSLSDNEQFF.

The chain combines TRBV10-3 with TRBJ2-5, with 7 bases fitting TRBD2. Trimming removed 3 bases from V and 5 bases from J; junction bases left unmatched: 15. The CDR3 is made up of 17 amino acids. Germline V CDR1 and CDR2: ENHRY, SYGVKD. The CDR3 bases are TGTGCCATCAGTGAAGGTCGCCTGGCGGGAGTATCCGAGACCCAGTACTTC. It is translated as CAISEGRLAGVSETQYF.

The chain links TRBV7-6 to TRBJ2-1; 11 bases are shared with TRBD2. V shed 5 bases and J 4 bases; nucleotides not matched to a gene: 4. The CDR3 consists of 15 residues. Germline V gives CDR1 SGHVS, CDR2 FNYEAQ. CDR3 sequence: CASSKRLAGYNEQFF. CDR3 in DNA: TGTGCCAGCAGCAAAAGACTAGCGGGGTACAATGAGCAGTTCTTC.

This clone showed up just once. The chain uses TRBV3-1 (or the pseudogene TRBV3-2) and TRBJ1-6; D not resolved. The germline gives CDR1 LGHDT, CDR2 YNNKEL (reference sequence). The V gene lost 0 bases and the J gene lost 11 bases, with 8 bases spanning the gap. CDR3 length: 13 amino acids. DNA of the CDR3: TGTGCCAGCAGCCAAGATCTTGTGGCACCCCTCCACTTT. As protein: CASSQDLVAPLHF.

V is TRBV3-1 (or the pseudogene TRBV3-2) and J is TRBJ2-1; TRBD2 aligns across 12 bases. With 5 bases clipped from V and 4 bases from J, the junction kept 6 bases outside the gene matches. The V gene's germline CDR1 is LGHDT and CDR2 YNNKEL (reference sequence). This CDR3 contains 16 residues. The CDR3 here is CASSSPSGRVYNEQFF. The CDR3 region has the DNA TGTGCCAGCAGCTCCCCTAGCGGGAGGGTTTACAATGAGCAGTTCTTC.

V is TRBV11-2 and J is TRBJ2-7, with D maybe TRBD1 (5 bases). The CDR3 consists of 15 residues. In germline, CDR1 is SGHAT, CDR2 FQNNGV. V was clipped by 5 bases and J by 0 bases, with 14 bases between them. In DNA form, the CDR3 reads TGTGCCAGCAGCCCATCAGGGTTTGTCTCCTACGAGCAGTACTTC. It is translated as CASSPSGFVSYEQYF.

The chain couples TRBV27 to TRBJ2-7, with 11 bases lining up with TRBD1. J was trimmed by 0 bases and V by 5 bases; bases with no gene match: 3. Germline-derived CDR1 and CDR2 are MNHEY and SMNVEV (reference sequence). The CDR3 spans 15 residues. CDR3 sequence: CASSQGTGGSYEQYF. The CDR3 bases are TGTGCCAGCAGTCAAGGGACAGGGGGCTCCTACGAGCAGTACTTC.

The gene calls are TRBV7-2 and TRBJ1-1, with a tentative D call TRBD1 (5 bases). V dropped 0 bases and J dropped 5 bases, with 10 bases sitting between them. This CDR3 contains 14 residues. Germline lookup yields CDR1 SGHTA and CDR2 FQGNSA. CDR3 protein: CASSLAGVYTEAFF. Written as DNA, the CDR3 is TGTGCCAGCAGCTTAGCAGGGGTATATACTGAAGCTTTCTTT.

V usage is TRBV19 and J usage is TRBJ1-2, with D possibly being TRBD1 (5 bases). This CDR3 has 15 amino acids. Per the germline V gene, CDR1 is LNHDA and CDR2 is SQIVND (reference sequence). With 0 bases removed from V and 4 bases from J, the gap between germline ends came to 12 bases. CDR3 DNA: TGTGCCAGTAGTATAGAAGTTGGACAATCCTATGGCTACACCTTC. Its protein is CASSIEVGQSYGYTF.

CDR3 nucleotides: TGTGCCAGCGGAGGGGAGACAGGGATCCAAGAGACCCAGTACTTC. As protein: CASGGETGIQETQYF. The V call is TRBV10-3, the J call TRBJ2-5; D perhaps matches TRBD1 (7 bases). Germline V gene sequence: CDR1 ENHRY, CDR2 SYGVKD. The V end was cut by 10 bases, the J end by 1 base, with 19 bases between. The CDR3 runs 15 residues.

This clone was observed a single time. The chain links TRBV5-1 to TRBJ2-1; D remains ambiguous. Germline V gives CDR1 SGHRS, CDR2 YFSETQ. The CDR3 sequence is 15 residues long. V was trimmed by 8 bases and J by 2 bases, leaving 17 bases between them. The DNA of the CDR3 is TGCGCCAGTCGCCTTCTTGGGGTGACCTACAATGAGCAGTTCTTC. Translating gives CASRLLGVTYNEQFF. The full variable domain, rest sourced from reference TRBV5-1 and TRBJ2-1, is KAGVTQTPRYLIKTRGQQVTLSCSPISGHRSVSWYQQTPGQGLQFLFEYFSETQRNKGNFPGRFSGRQFSNSRSEMNVSTLELGDSALYLCASRLLGVTYNEQFFGPGTRLTVL.

The V gene is TRBV11-3, the J gene TRBJ1-1; 7 bases are a match to TRBD1. The J segment lost 0 bases and the V segment lost 1 base, leaving 14 bases of the junction unmatched. Germline V CDR1 and CDR2: SGHNT, YENEEA. CDR3 length equals 19 residues. The CDR3 region is CASSLGPPGQWEMNTEAFF. The CDR3 DNA is TGTGCCAGCAGCTTAGGTCCCCCGGGACAGTGGGAGATGAACACTGAAGCTTTCTTT.

The chain is built from TRBV5-1 and TRBJ2-3; tentatively, D is TRBD2 (7 bases). This CDR3 has 18 residues. Germline V lookup: CDR1 SGHRS, CDR2 YFSETQ. V was clipped by 4 bases and J by 0 bases, with 21 bases between them. The chain's CDR3 is CASSPFGEAGASTDTQYF. CDR3 nucleotides: TGCGCCAGCAGCCCATTCGGGGAGGCGGGGGCCAGCACAGATACGCAGTATTTT.

The gene calls are TRBV5-4 and TRBJ2-7; 7 nucleotides line up with TRBD1. Germline V gene lookup returns CDR1 SGHNT and CDR2 YYREEE (reference sequence). The CDR3 runs 13 residues. V lost 3 bases and J lost 2; bases outside the gene matches: 2. CDR3: CASSWDSPYEQYF. CDR3 coding DNA: TGTGCCAGCAGCTGGGACAGTCCCTACGAGCAGTACTTC.

The chain is built from TRBV7-2 and TRBJ1-6; 7 bases agree with TRBD1. Germline assignment: CDR1 SGHTA and CDR2 FQGNSA. The CDR3 consists of 15 residues. V shed 4 bases, J shed 9 bases, and the junction held 9 bases outside the gene matches. CDR3 in amino acids: CASSYTGTVGSPLHF. Written as DNA, the CDR3 is TGTGCCAGCAGCTATACCGGGACAGTCGGTTCACCCCTCCACTTT. Based on the CDR3 plus reference TRBV7-2 and TRBJ1-6, the full variable domain is GAGVSQSPSNKVTEKGKDVELRCDPISGHTALYWYRQSLGQGLEFLIYFQGNSAPDKSGLPSDRFSAERTGGSVSTLTIQRTQQEDSAVYLCASSYTGTVGSPLHFGNGTRLTVT.

This chain connects TRBV5-1 to TRBJ2-2; tentative D call: TRBD1 (6 bases). The germline gives CDR1 SGHRS, CDR2 YFSETQ. This CDR3 contains 14 residues. The germline V and J ends were trimmed by 0 bases and 8 bases, with 11 bases remaining between them. The CDR3 DNA is TGCGCCAGCAGCTTGGAGGGGGTACGTGGGGAGCTGTTTTTT. It yields the protein CASSLEGVRGELFF.